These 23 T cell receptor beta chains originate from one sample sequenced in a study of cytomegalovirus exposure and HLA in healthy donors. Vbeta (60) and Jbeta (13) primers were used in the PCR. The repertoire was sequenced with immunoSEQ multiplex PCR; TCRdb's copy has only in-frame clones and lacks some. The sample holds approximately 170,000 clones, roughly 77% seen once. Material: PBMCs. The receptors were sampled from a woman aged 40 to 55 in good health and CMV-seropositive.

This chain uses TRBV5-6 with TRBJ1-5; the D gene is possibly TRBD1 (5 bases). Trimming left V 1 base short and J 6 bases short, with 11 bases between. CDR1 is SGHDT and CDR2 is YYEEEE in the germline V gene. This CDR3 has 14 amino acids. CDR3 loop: CASSLRQGVQPQHF. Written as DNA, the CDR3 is TGTGCCAGCAGCTTGCGGCAGGGTGTTCAGCCCCAGCATTTT.

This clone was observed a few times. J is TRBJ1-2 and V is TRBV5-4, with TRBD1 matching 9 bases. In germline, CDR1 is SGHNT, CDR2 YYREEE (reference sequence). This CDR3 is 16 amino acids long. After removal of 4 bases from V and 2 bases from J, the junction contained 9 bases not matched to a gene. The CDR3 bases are TGTGCCAGCAGCAGTGCGGGGACAGGGTTAAACTATGGCTACACCTTC. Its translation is CASSSAGTGLNYGYTF.

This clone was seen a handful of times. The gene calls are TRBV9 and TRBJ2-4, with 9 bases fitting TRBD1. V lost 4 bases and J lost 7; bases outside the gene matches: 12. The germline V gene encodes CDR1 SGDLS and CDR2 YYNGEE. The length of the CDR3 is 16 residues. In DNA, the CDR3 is TGTGCCAGCAGCTCCCGCGGGTCTGGACAGGGGAACATTCAGTACTTC. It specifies CASSSRGSGQGNIQYF.

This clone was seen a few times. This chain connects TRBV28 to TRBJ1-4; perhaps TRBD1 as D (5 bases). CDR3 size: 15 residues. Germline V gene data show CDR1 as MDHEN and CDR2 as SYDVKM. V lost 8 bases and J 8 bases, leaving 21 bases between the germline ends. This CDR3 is CASSSVGGREEKLFF. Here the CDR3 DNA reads TGTGCCAGCTCTTCAGTTGGGGGGAGGGAGGAAAAACTGTTTTTT.

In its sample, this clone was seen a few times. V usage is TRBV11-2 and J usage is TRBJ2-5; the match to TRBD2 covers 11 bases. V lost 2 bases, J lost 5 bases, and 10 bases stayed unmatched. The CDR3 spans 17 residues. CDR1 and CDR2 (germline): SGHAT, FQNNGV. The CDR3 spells CASSLLGSGGAGETQYF. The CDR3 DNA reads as TGTGCCAGCAGCTTATTGGGTAGCGGGGGGGCCGGGGAGACCCAGTACTTC.

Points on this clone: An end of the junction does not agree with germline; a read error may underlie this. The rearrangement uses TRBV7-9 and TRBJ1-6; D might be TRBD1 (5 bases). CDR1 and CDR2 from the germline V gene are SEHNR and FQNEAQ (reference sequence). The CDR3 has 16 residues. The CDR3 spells CSSSSSTGGWNSPLHF. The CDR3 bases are TGTTCCAGCAGCTCGAGTACGGGGGGGTGGAATTCACCCCTCCACTTT.

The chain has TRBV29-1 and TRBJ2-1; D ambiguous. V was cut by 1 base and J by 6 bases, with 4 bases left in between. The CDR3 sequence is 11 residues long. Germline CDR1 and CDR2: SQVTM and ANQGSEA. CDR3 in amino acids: CSVEGSNEQFF. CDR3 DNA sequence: TGCAGCGTTGAAGGCAGCAATGAGCAGTTCTTC.

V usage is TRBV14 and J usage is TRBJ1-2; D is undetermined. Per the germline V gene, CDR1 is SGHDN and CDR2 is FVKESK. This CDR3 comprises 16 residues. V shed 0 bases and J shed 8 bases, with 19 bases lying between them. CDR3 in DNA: TGTGCCAGCAGCCAAGATGGCGGCCTCGGAGCGAGGGGCTACACCTTC. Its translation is CASSQDGGLGARGYTF. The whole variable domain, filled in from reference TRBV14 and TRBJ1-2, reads EAGVTQFPSHSVIEKGQTVTLRCDPISGHDNLYWYRRVMGKEIKFLLHFVKESKQDESGMPNNRFLAERTGGTYSTLKVQPAELEDSGVYFCASSQDGGLGARGYTFGSGTRLTVV.

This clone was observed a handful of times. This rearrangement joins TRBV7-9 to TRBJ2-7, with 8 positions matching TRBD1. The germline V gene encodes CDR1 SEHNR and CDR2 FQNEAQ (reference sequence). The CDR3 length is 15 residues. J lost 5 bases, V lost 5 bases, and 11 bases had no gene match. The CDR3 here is CASSRQDRGFNEQYF. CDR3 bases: TGTGCCAGCAGCCGCCAAGACAGGGGATTCAACGAGCAGTACTTC.

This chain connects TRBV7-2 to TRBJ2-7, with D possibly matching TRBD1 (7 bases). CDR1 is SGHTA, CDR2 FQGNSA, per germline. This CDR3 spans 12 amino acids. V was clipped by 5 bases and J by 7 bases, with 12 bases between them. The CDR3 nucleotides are TGTGCCAGCAGCCCCAGGGGGAGGGAGCAGTACTTC. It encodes CASSPRGREQYF.

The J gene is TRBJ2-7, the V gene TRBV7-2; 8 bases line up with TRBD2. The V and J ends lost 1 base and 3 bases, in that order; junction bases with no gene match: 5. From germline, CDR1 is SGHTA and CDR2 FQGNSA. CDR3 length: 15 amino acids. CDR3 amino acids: CASSLELAGHYEQYF. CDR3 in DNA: TGTGCCAGCAGCTTAGAATTAGCGGGACACTACGAGCAGTACTTC.

The CDR3 sequence: CASSSGQGTGELFF. CDR3 bases: TGTGCCAGCAGCTCGGGACAGGGGACCGGGGAGCTGTTTTTT. This chain joins TRBV5-5 and TRBJ2-2; 10 positions match TRBD1. V lost 3 bases to trimming and J lost 5 bases; unmatched junction nucleotides: 1. Looked up from germline, CDR1 is SGHKS and CDR2 is YYEKEE (reference sequence). This CDR3 is built from 14 residues.

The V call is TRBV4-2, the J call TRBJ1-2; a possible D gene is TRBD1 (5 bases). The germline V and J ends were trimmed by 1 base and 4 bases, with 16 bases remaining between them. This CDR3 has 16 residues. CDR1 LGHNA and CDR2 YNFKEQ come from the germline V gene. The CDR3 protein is CASSQGAGKGLYGYTF. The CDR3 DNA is TGTGCCAGCAGCCAAGGCGCTGGCAAGGGACTCTATGGCTACACCTTC.

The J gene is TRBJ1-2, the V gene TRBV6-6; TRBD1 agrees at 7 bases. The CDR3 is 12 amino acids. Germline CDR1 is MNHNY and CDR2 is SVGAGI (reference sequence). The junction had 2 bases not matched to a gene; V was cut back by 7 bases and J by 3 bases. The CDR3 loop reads CASTDRDYGYTF. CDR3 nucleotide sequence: TGTGCCAGCACAGACAGGGACTATGGCTACACCTTC.

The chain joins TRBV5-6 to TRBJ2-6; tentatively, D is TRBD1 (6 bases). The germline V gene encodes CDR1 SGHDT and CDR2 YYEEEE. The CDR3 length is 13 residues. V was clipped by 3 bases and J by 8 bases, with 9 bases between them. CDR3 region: CASSSGHPNVLTF. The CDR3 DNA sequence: TGTGCCAGCAGCTCGGGACACCCCAACGTCCTGACTTTC. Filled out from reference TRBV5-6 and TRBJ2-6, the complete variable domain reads DAGVTQSPTHLIKTRGQQVTLRCSPKSGHDTVSWYQQALGQGPQFIFQYYEEEERQRGNFPDRFSGHQFPNYSSELNVNALLLGDSALYLCASSSGHPNVLTFGAGSRLTVL.

The CDR3 here is CASSPSGQGNTEAFF. The CDR3 nucleotides read TGTGCCAGCAGCCCCTCTGGACAGGGGAACACTGAAGCTTTCTTT. The J gene is TRBJ1-1, the V gene TRBV9, with 8 positions matching TRBD1. This CDR3 is built from 15 residues. J lost 1 base, V lost 4 bases, and 6 bases had no gene match. CDR1 and CDR2 from the germline V gene are SGDLS and YYNGEE.

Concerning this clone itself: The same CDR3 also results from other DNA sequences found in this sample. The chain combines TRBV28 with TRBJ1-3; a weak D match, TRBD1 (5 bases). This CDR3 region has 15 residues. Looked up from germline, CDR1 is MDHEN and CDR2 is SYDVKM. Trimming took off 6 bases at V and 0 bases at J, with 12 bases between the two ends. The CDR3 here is CASRSGGGSGNTIYF. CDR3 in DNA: TGTGCCAGCAGGTCCGGGGGGGGCTCTGGAAACACCATATATTTT.

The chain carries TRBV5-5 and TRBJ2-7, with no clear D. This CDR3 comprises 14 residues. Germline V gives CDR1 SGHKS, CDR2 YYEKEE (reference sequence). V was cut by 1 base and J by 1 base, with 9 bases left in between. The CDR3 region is CASSLLQFSYEQYF. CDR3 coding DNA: TGTGCCAGCAGCTTGTTACAGTTTTCCTACGAGCAGTACTTC.

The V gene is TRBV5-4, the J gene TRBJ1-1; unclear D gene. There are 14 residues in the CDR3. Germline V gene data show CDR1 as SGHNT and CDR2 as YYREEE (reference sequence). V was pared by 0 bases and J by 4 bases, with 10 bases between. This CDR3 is CASSLDSRFTEAFF. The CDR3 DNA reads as TGTGCCAGCAGCTTGGACTCCCGATTCACTGAAGCTTTCTTT.

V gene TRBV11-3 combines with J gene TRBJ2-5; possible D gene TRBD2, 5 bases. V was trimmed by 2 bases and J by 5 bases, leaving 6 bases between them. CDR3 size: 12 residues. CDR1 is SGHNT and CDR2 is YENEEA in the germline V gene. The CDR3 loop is CASSLSGETQYF. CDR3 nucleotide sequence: TGTGCCAGCAGCTTATCGGGGGAGACCCAGTACTTC.

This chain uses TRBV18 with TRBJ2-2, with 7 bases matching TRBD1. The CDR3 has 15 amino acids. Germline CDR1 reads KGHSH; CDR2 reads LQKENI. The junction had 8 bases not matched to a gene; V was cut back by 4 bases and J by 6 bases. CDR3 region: CASSRRQGNAGELFF. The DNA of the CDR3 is TGTGCCAGCTCACGCCGACAGGGCAATGCCGGGGAGCTGTTTTTT.

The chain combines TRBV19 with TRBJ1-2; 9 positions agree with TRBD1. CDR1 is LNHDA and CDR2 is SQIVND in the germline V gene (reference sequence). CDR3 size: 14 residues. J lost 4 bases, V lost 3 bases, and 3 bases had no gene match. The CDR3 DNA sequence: TGTGCCAGTAGTATCGACAGGGGGGCCTATGGCTACACCTTC. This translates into CASSIDRGAYGYTF. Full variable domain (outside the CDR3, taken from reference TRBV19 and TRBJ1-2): DGGITQSPKYLFRKEGQNVTLSCEQNLNHDAMYWYRQDPGQGLRLIYYSQIVNDFQKGDIAEGYSVSREKKESFPLTVTSAQKNPTAFYLCASSIDRGAYGYTFGSGTRLTVV.

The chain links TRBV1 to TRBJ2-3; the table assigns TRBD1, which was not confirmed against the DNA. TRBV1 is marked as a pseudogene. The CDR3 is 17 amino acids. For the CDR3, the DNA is TGCACCAGCAGCCAACCCCTTCCGGGACAGGGTTGCGATACGCAGTATTTT. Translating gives CTSSQPLPGQGCDTQYF.